This T cell receptor (beta chain) stems from a study of vaccination effects on CD4 cells after COVID-19. The germline CDR1 and CDR2 sequences are SGHTA and FQGNSA. Trimming took off 5 bases at V and 4 bases at J, with 14 bases between the two ends. The CDR3 covers 15 residues. About this clone itself: Its matching antigen is unknown.

Antigen-specific CD4+ T cells expanded by the ViraFEST assay with viral peptide pools were then sequenced. The culture ran for approximately 11 days before CD4+ T cells were isolated. Nucleocapsid antibody tests were negative, and the vaccine recipients had no prior SARS-CoV-2 infection. Profiled with immunoSEQ multiplex PCR; TCRdb holds only in-frame clones, not every one. The data contain about 28,000 clones, 70% to 80% of them singletons. This chain links TRBV7-2 with TRBJ2-2, with a possible D match to TRBD1 (5 bases). The TCR was taken from a human donor who received a COVID-19 vaccine. Sequencing was performed on CD4+ T cells from PBMCs cultured with SARS-CoV-2 spike peptides, taken before COVID-19 vaccination. The CDR3 DNA is TGTGCCAGCAGCCTTGACAGCCCCACCACCGGGGAGCTGTTTTTT. Translating it yields CASSLDSPTTGELFF.